The 27 T cell receptor beta chains below were found in one sample sequenced in a study of beta chain features in type 1 diabetes (dated by TCRdb to the late 2010s). The investigation overall reported the following: A moderate but significant shortening of TCRB CDR3 length was observed in type 1 diabetes patients in all four CD4+ subsets.

Their antigens are not known. Library creation used the immunoSEQ multiplex PCR assay. The entire amount of isolated RNA was reverse transcribed using the High Capacity cDNA Reverse Transcription Kit, so the sequenced TCRB transcripts were expressed ones. This immuneACCESS table, as held by TCRdb, lists in-frame sequences with V and J called but not all clones. Of the missing ones, under half trace to an unresolved V gene in checked studies; the others have no known cause. Present in this sample are 120,000 or so clones, roughly a sixth of which were seen just once. Together, the top ten hold around 2.6% of the sample. The sample comprised central memory CD4+ T cells from blood. The receptors originated from a man younger than 35 with type 1 diabetes.

The rearrangement uses TRBV29-1 and TRBJ2-1; 12 positions agree with TRBD1. With 7 bases clipped from V and 10 bases from J, the junction kept 11 bases outside the gene matches. The CDR3 totals 14 residues. Germline assignment: CDR1 SQVTM and CDR2 ANQGSEA. The CDR3 nucleotides are TGCAGCGCCAGTGGGGGACAGGGGGCCGAGGAGCAGTTCTTC. This sequence encodes CSASGGQGAEEQFF.

This chain uses TRBV6-6 with TRBJ2-1, with 11 bases matching TRBD1. Germline assignment: CDR1 MNHNY and CDR2 SVGAGI (reference sequence). The CDR3 is 15 amino acids. Trimming cost V 5 bases and J 6 bases; bases outside gene matches: 6. CDR3 bases: TGTGCCAGCAGTCAAGGACAGGGGGCAGTCAATGAGCAGTTCTTC. This translates into CASSQGQGAVNEQFF.

The V and J genes are TRBV13 and TRBJ2-2, with TRBD2 identical over 14 bases. Germline values: CDR1 PRHDT, CDR2 FYEKMQ (reference sequence). This CDR3 comprises 17 residues. Losses at the gene ends were 3 bases for V and 6 bases for J; bases not matched to a gene: 6. CDR3 sequence reads: CASSFLRLAGGPGELFF. Here the CDR3 DNA reads TGTGCCAGCAGCTTCCTAAGACTAGCGGGAGGGCCCGGGGAGCTGTTTTTT.

This chain links TRBV2 with TRBJ2-7; 9 bases align to TRBD1. J gave up 3 bases and V 7 bases, and 7 bases lay outside the gene matches. The CDR3 has 14 residues. Germline V gene lookup returns CDR1 SNHLY and CDR2 FYNNEI. CDR3 sequence reads: CASKMTGGYYEQYF. In DNA form, the CDR3 reads TGTGCCAGCAAGATGACAGGGGGATACTACGAGCAGTACTTC.

The chain carries TRBV4-3 and TRBJ2-7; maybe TRBD2 (7 bases). The CDR3 extends over 15 amino acids. Germline lookup yields CDR1 LGHNA and CDR2 YSLEER. V was trimmed by 0 bases and J by 3 bases, leaving 12 bases between them. This chain's CDR3 is CASSQEEGGNYEQYF. The DNA for the CDR3 is TGCGCCAGCAGCCAAGAGGAGGGGGGGAACTACGAGCAGTACTTC.

This clone has more than one count but fewer than ten. The genes are TRBV30 and TRBJ2-4; unclear D gene. The CDR3 loop spans 13 amino acids. Germline values: CDR1 GTSNPN, CDR2 SVGIG (reference sequence). Trimming stripped 0 bases from V and 6 bases from J, with 9 bases between. CDR3 loop: CAWSVAYGNIQYF. The CDR3 DNA reads as TGTGCCTGGAGTGTAGCGTACGGAAACATTCAGTACTTC.

This clone has only a few counts. The chain employs TRBV18 and TRBJ2-1; tentative D call: TRBD2 (5 bases). The CDR3 consists of 15 residues. Germline V gene sequence: CDR1 KGHSH, CDR2 LQKENI. V lost 2 bases and J lost 5, with 13 bases in between. The CDR3 DNA is TGTGCCAGCTCACCATCCACGTCCGGGAACAATGAGCAGTTCTTC. Protein product: CASSPSTSGNNEQFF.

The chain carries TRBV14 and TRBJ2-7; either TRBD1 or TRBD2 may supply D (5 bases each). The V end lost 3 bases, the J end lost 4 bases, and 19 bases lay between the germline ends. The germline V gene has CDR1 SGHDN and CDR2 FVKESK. This CDR3 region has 16 residues. The CDR3 DNA follows: TGTGCCAGCAGCCAGGGGACGTCCTACATTCCTTACGAGCAGTACTTC. The encoded protein is CASSQGTSYIPYEQYF.

This clone was seen a few times. This rearrangement joins TRBV7-9 to TRBJ2-1, with D uncertain. Per the germline V gene, CDR1 is SEHNR and CDR2 is FQNEAQ (reference sequence). The V end lost 8 bases, the J end lost 1 base, and 3 bases lay between the germline ends. The CDR3 runs to 11 residues. In DNA form, the CDR3 reads TGTGCCAGCCAATCCTACAATGAGCAGTTCTTC. Translation gives CASQSYNEQFF.

The chain employs TRBV5-1 and TRBJ2-7; D is undetermined. The CDR3 sequence is 12 residues long. The ends were cut back, 5 bases at V and 2 bases at J, with 8 bases in the middle. Per germline, CDR1 SGHRS and CDR2 YFSETQ. In DNA form, the CDR3 reads TGCGCCAGCAGGGGCGAACCCTACGAGCAGTACTTC. Translated, it gives CASRGEPYEQYF.

This clone was picked up a small number of times. V gene TRBV7-9 combines with J gene TRBJ1-6; D remains unclear. The CDR3 loop spans 14 amino acids. Germline V gene data show CDR1 as SEHNR and CDR2 as FQNEAQ (reference sequence). The V end was cut by 5 bases, the J end by 3 bases, with 8 bases between. This chain's CDR3 is CASSPNGYNSPLHF. CDR3 nucleotide sequence: TGTGCCAGCAGCCCTAACGGCTATAATTCACCCCTCCACTTT.

The sample holds a few counts of this clone. This chain joins TRBV4-3 and TRBJ1-3; maybe TRBD1 (5 bases). Germline V gene lookup returns CDR1 LGHNA and CDR2 YSLEER. The CDR3 runs 15 residues. V was pared by 1 base and J by 4 bases, with 11 bases between. In DNA, the CDR3 is TGCGCCAGCAGCCAAGGCTCAGGGATGGGAAACACCATATATTTT. Residues: CASSQGSGMGNTIYF.

Concerning this clone: Other DNA sequences in this specimen translate into the identical CDR3. V and J are TRBV30 and TRBJ1-3; D gene unclear. V lost 3 bases and J lost 0, with 6 bases in between. The germline V gene encodes CDR1 GTSNPN and CDR2 SVGIG (reference sequence). This CDR3 contains 13 residues. CDR3 DNA sequence: TGTGCCTGGAGCCCCGGCTCTGGAAACACCATATATTTT. Amino acid sequence: CAWSPGSGNTIYF. The variable domain in full, with the rest retrieved from reference TRBV30 and TRBJ1-3, is SQTIHQWPATLVQPVGSPLSLECTVEGTSNPNLYWYRQAAGRGLQLLFYSVGIGQISSEVPQNLSASRPQDRQFILSSKKLLLSDSGFYLCAWSPGSGNTIYFGEGSWLTVV.

This clone was detected ten times or more. The V gene is TRBV28, the J gene TRBJ2-7; D is possibly TRBD2 (6 bases). The CDR3 is 16 amino acids. The germline CDR1 and CDR2 sequences are MDHEN and SYDVKM. Trimming shortened V by 6 bases and J by 7 bases, and 25 bases separated the two germline ends. CDR3 DNA sequence: TGTGCCAGCAGACGGAGGGACCGCTACTATCCAAGGGAGCAGTACTTC. Protein product: CASRRRDRYYPREQYF.

This clone came up a few times. This chain connects TRBV15 to TRBJ1-2; D is undetermined. The CDR3 is 13 amino acids. V lost 2 bases, J lost 4 bases, and 8 bases lay in between. The germline V gene encodes CDR1 LNHNV and CDR2 YYDKDF (reference sequence). Here the CDR3 DNA reads TGTGCCACCAGCAGAACTCTTAGCTATGGCTACACCTTC. This sequence encodes CATSRTLSYGYTF.

As for this clone: This specimen includes other DNA sequences encoding the same CDR3. V and J are TRBV7-2 and TRBJ2-2, with D hard to call. The CDR3 consists of 14 residues. In germline, CDR1 is SGHTA, CDR2 FQGNSA. V gave up 4 bases and J gave up 5 bases, with 11 bases separating them. As DNA, the CDR3 is TGTGCCAGCAGCTACCGGACCGGGACCGGGGAGCTGTTTTTT. It specifies CASSYRTGTGELFF.

This clone was recorded many times. The same CDR3 is also encoded by other DNA sequences in this sample. V gene TRBV9 combines with J gene TRBJ2-1; tentatively, D is TRBD2 (5 bases). V was pared by 0 bases and J by 8 bases, with 6 bases between. The CDR3 covers 12 residues. CDR1 and CDR2 from the germline V gene are SGDLS and YYNGEE. CDR3: CASSVGRDEQFF. The CDR3 DNA sequence: TGTGCCAGCAGCGTAGGGCGGGATGAGCAGTTCTTC.

The rearrangement joins TRBV2 to TRBJ2-7; the match to TRBD2 covers 9 bases. Germline assignment: CDR1 SNHLY and CDR2 FYNNEI. This CDR3 comprises 13 residues. V trimming: 8 bases; J trimming: 5 bases; junction bases outside the gene matches: 7. This CDR3 is CASQPSGNHEQYF. In DNA, the CDR3 is TGTGCCAGCCAACCTAGCGGGAACCACGAGCAGTACTTC.

This clone was counted between two and nine times. The chain has TRBV29-1 and TRBJ1-1; 8 bases match TRBD1. Germline V gives CDR1 SQVTM, CDR2 ANQGSEA. This CDR3 has 15 residues. The junction had 7 bases not matched to a gene; V was cut back by 3 bases and J by 1 base. DNA for the CDR3: TGCAGCGTTGATCGCAGGGGGCACGGGAACACTGAAGCTTTCTTT. Encoded protein: CSVDRRGHGNTEAFF. Drawing the rest from reference TRBV29-1 and TRBJ1-1, the complete variable domain is SAVISQKPSRDICQRGTSLTIQCQVDSQVTMMFWYRQQPGQSLTLIATANQGSEATYESGFVIDKFPISRPNLTFSTLTVSNMSPEDSSIYLCSVDRRGHGNTEAFFGQGTRLTVV.

This clone was observed a handful of times. The rearrangement links TRBV7-6 to TRBJ2-7, with D uncertain. CDR3 length: 13 residues. Germline V CDR1 and CDR2: SGHVS, FNYEAQ. V lost 1 base, J lost 3 bases, and 7 bases lay in between. The CDR3: CASSLERYYEQYF. The CDR3 DNA follows: TGTGCCAGCAGCTTAGAAAGATACTACGAGCAGTACTTC.

The sample holds a few counts of this clone. The chain carries TRBV11-2 and TRBJ1-1; a possible D gene is TRBD1 (6 bases). From germline, CDR1 is SGHAT and CDR2 FQNNGV. Trimming took off 5 bases at V and 5 bases at J, with 9 bases between the two ends. CDR3 length: 12 amino acids. This CDR3 is CASSLQGTEAFF. The CDR3 nucleotides read TGTGCCAGCAGCCTACAGGGTACTGAAGCTTTCTTT.

This clone was found a few times. This may be a read error, as it is one base from a much larger clone. The same CDR3 also results from other DNA sequences found in this sample. The chain links TRBV30 to TRBJ2-2; D may be TRBD1 or TRBD2 (6 bases each). V was cut by 1 base and J by 1 base, with 13 bases left in between. Per germline, CDR1 GTSNPN and CDR2 SVGIG (reference sequence). The CDR3 is 16 residues long. DNA for the CDR3: TGTGCCTGGAGTGCGGGGGCTGACTGGAACACCGGGGAGCTGTTTTTT. This sequence encodes CAWSAGADWNTGELFF.

By share, this clone ranks as medium-sized. This same CDR3 is encoded by further DNA sequences in the sample. The gene calls are TRBV7-9 and TRBJ2-3; TRBD1 agrees at 7 bases. This CDR3 is 14 amino acids long. With V trimmed by 5 bases and J by 1 base, 3 bases remained unmatched. Germline CDR1 SEHNR, CDR2 FQNEAQ (reference sequence). Here the CDR3 reads CASSPGQGTDTQYF. As DNA, the CDR3 is TGTGCCAGCAGCCCTGGACAGGGCACAGATACGCAGTATTTT.

J is TRBJ1-1 and V is TRBV18; D gene unclear. CDR1 and CDR2 from the germline V gene are KGHSH and LQKENI. The CDR3 covers 17 residues. V was cut by 5 bases and J by 1 base, with 20 bases left in between. This CDR3 reads CASSLGPLGFRNTEAFF. The CDR3 DNA follows: TGTGCCAGCTCATTGGGTCCCCTCGGATTCCGGAACACTGAAGCTTTCTTT.

This clone has a handful of counts. The J gene is TRBJ2-5, the V gene TRBV2; 9 bases map to TRBD2. In germline, CDR1 is SNHLY, CDR2 FYNNEI. V shed 6 bases and J 5 bases; nucleotides not matched to a gene: 4. This CDR3 comprises 13 residues. DNA for the CDR3: TGTGCCAGCAGCCGACTAGCGGAGGAGACCCAGTACTTC. Translating it yields CASSRLAEETQYF.

This clone has only a few counts. The chain uses TRBV30 and TRBJ2-3; D gene ambiguous. This CDR3 comprises 14 residues. V dropped 3 bases and J dropped 1 base, with 11 bases sitting between them. CDR1 is GTSNPN, CDR2 SVGIG, per germline (reference sequence). CDR3 nucleotides: TGTGCCTGGAGCCCCCTAGAGGGCACAGATACGCAGTATTTT. Amino acids: CAWSPLEGTDTQYF.

The J gene is TRBJ2-3, the V gene TRBV7-2; D is possibly TRBD2 (7 bases). The V and J ends lost 5 bases and 6 bases respectively, with 15 bases between them. CDR3 length: 14 amino acids. Germline-derived CDR1 and CDR2 are SGHTA and FQGNSA. For the CDR3, the DNA is TGTGCCAGCAGCCCTTGGCGGGGGCCTGATACGCAGTATTTT. Its protein is CASSPWRGPDTQYF. Looking up the rest from reference TRBV7-2 and TRBJ2-3 gives the full variable domain: GAGVSQSPSNKVTEKGKDVELRCDPISGHTALYWYRQSLGQGLEFLIYFQGNSAPDKSGLPSDRFSAERTGGSVSTLTIQRTQQEDSAVYLCASSPWRGPDTQYFGPGTRLTVL.